This T cell receptor beta chain was captured by sequencing in a study of control samples from healthy donors and cancer patients. Repertoires were generated with immunoSEQ multiplex PCR, while TCRdb's copy carries only in-frame clones and drops some. Among around 45,000 clones, just over 70% were seen once, and the ten largest hold roughly 17%. Germline CDR1 is GTSNPN and CDR2 is SVGIG (reference sequence). This CDR3 has 15 residues. Trimming shortened V by 5 bases and J by 7 bases, and 18 bases separated the two germline ends. The sequenced material came from formalin-fixed, paraffin-embedded tissue. The sequence was collected from a male donor with melanoma. The rearrangement links TRBV30 to TRBJ1-6, with D possibly being TRBD1 (6 bases). The CDR3 spells CAWERGGGRNSPLHF. In DNA, the CDR3 is TGTGCCTGGGAGAGGGGAGGGGGACGGAATTCACCCCTCCACTTT.